Each of the 5 T cell receptor beta chains below was sequenced from the same sample in a study of cytomegalovirus exposure and HLA in healthy donors. Generated by immunoSEQ multiplex PCR, the TCRdb table keeps only in-frame clones and is missing some. Of tens of thousands of clones in the sample, roughly nine tenths were seen once. Sequencing input: PBMCs. The receptors come from a man younger than 35 in good health and CMV-seronegative.

The chain has TRBV2 and TRBJ2-5; D is unresolved. In germline, CDR1 is SNHLY, CDR2 FYNNEI. V gave up 3 bases and J gave up 2 bases, with 10 bases separating them. This CDR3 spans 14 amino acids. The CDR3 region has the DNA TGTGCCAGCAGTGATGGAGTGAGGCAAGAGACCCAGTACTTC. Translating it yields CASSDGVRQETQYF.

The genes are TRBV7-3 and TRBJ2-2; 10 bases fit TRBD2. The CDR3 sequence is 15 residues long. Looked up from germline, CDR1 is SGHTA and CDR2 is FQGTGA. J lost 6 bases, V lost 5 bases, and 6 bases had no gene match. CDR3 bases: TGTGCCAGCAGCCCTAGCGGGAGTTTCCCCGGGGAGCTGTTTTTT. Amino acid sequence: CASSPSGSFPGELFF.

This clone was found a few times. This sequence joins TRBV6-5 and TRBJ2-5; the match to TRBD2 covers 8 bases. CDR1 and CDR2 (germline): MNHEY, SVGAGI. This CDR3 has 12 amino acids. The V and J ends lost 6 bases and 3 bases, in that order; junction bases with no gene match: 0. The CDR3 nucleotides are TGTGCCAGCAGCGGGAGGGAAGAGACCCAGTACTTC. This encodes CASSGREETQYF.

J is TRBJ1-1 and V is TRBV7-9; TRBD1 aligns across 9 bases. From germline, CDR1 is SEHNR and CDR2 FQNEAQ (reference sequence). Germline trimming cut 6 bases from V and 7 bases from J; bases unmatched to any gene: 9. The CDR3 is made up of 14 amino acids. CDR3 nucleotides: TGTGCCAGCAGGTCGGACATGGACAGGGGTGAAGCTTTCTTT. It specifies CASRSDMDRGEAFF.

This sequence joins TRBV10-3 and TRBJ1-2, with D possibly being TRBD1 (6 bases). From germline, CDR1 is ENHRY and CDR2 SYGVKD. The CDR3 has 13 residues. The germline V and J ends were trimmed by 3 bases and 6 bases, with 11 bases remaining between them. The CDR3 loop reads CAISDETGNGYTF. The CDR3 nucleotides read TGTGCCATCAGTGATGAAACAGGGAATGGCTACACCTTC.